What follows is one T cell receptor beta chain and its context. The record originates from a study of T cells in Graves' hyperthyroidism and ophthalmopathy. After removal of 5 bases from V and 6 bases from J, the junction contained 12 bases not matched to a gene. Germline CDR1 reads KGHDR; CDR2 reads SFDVKD. There are 16 residues in the CDR3. Amplification targeted TCR beta CDR3 regions from RNA transcripts. TCR CDR3 regions were first amplified by RT-PCR with HTBI primers. TCRdb processed the multiplex PCR reads anew with MiXCR; each CDR3 protein has one entry. Here the sample spans a few hundred thousand distinct CDR3 sequences, 13% to 15% being singletons. Clinical symptoms, serum thyroxine, TRAb, thyroid ultrasound and orbital computed tomography established diagnosis. This sample holds PBMCs from about 10 ml fresh peripheral blood.

Sequencing was carried out using blood. V usage is TRBV24-1 and J usage is TRBJ2-1; TRBD1 agrees at 7 bases. This TCR came from a woman aged 30 to 39 with Graves' ophthalmopathy. CDR3 nucleotide sequence: TGTGCCACCAGTGTCACTACCGGGACAGAAGGCAATGAGCAGTTCTTC. The encoded protein is CATSVTTGTEGNEQFF.